Each of the 24 T cell receptor beta chains below was sequenced from the same sample in a study of control samples from healthy donors and cancer patients. Method: immunoSEQ multiplex PCR; TCRdb's copy keeps in-frame clones and lacks some. The data show about 190,000 clones, about 90% seen once. Sequenced input: blood. These receptors all stem from a man in his thirties or forties in good health.

In its sample, this clone was seen a few times. CDR3 loop: CASRRHVAIGSPLHF. For the CDR3, the DNA is TGTGCCAGCAGACGCCACGTCGCAATAGGTTCACCCCTCCACTTT. J is TRBJ1-6 and V is TRBV11-1; D is unclear. The V and J ends lost 6 bases and 9 bases respectively, with 18 bases between them. CDR1 is SGHAT and CDR2 is FQDESV in the germline V gene (reference sequence). The length of the CDR3 is 15 residues. Looking up the rest from reference TRBV11-1 and TRBJ1-6 gives the full variable domain: EAEVAQSPRYKITEKSQAVAFWCDPISGHATLYWYRQILGQGPELLVQFQDESVVDDSQLPKDRFSAERLKGVDSTLKIQPAELGDSAMYLCASRRHVAIGSPLHFGNGTRLTVT.

The V and J genes are TRBV20-1 and TRBJ2-1; D perhaps matches TRBD2 (5 bases). Germline CDR1 reads DFQATT; CDR2 reads SNEGSKA (reference sequence). V dropped 3 bases and J dropped 9 bases, with 9 bases sitting between them. The CDR3 runs to 11 residues. The DNA of the CDR3 is TGCAGTGCTAGGGTGAGGGTTGAGCAGTTCTTC. Its protein product is CSARVRVEQFF.

This chain uses TRBV9 with TRBJ2-7; D is tentatively TRBD1 or TRBD2 (5 bases each). The V and J ends lost 0 bases and 6 bases respectively, with 16 bases between them. Germline V gives CDR1 SGDLS, CDR2 YYNGEE. This CDR3 is 15 amino acids long. CDR3 nucleotide sequence: TGTGCCAGCAGCGTAGTTGGGACGGATGTCGGCGAGCAGTACTTC. Residues: CASSVVGTDVGEQYF.

The rearrangement joins TRBV25-1 to TRBJ1-2; TRBD1 agrees at 10 bases. CDR1 is MGHDK and CDR2 is SYGVNS in the germline V gene. V lost 6 bases, J lost 6 bases, and 10 bases stayed unmatched. This CDR3 spans 15 amino acids. In DNA form, the CDR3 reads TGTGCCAGCAGAGACCCGGGACAGGGGTTGGATGGCTACACCTTC. Protein: CASRDPGQGLDGYTF.

The gene calls are TRBV3-1 (or the pseudogene TRBV3-2) and TRBJ2-7; D may be TRBD1 (5 bases). The CDR3 length is 16 residues. V lost 1 base, J lost 2 bases, and 15 bases lay in between. Germline V gives CDR1 LGHDT, CDR2 YNNKEL (reference sequence). The CDR3 reads CASSQGGAGPAYEQYF. CDR3 nucleotides: TGTGCCAGCAGCCAAGGTGGGGCAGGGCCCGCCTACGAGCAGTACTTC.

V and J are TRBV6-5 and TRBJ1-4, with a possible D match to TRBD1 (6 bases). This CDR3 has 14 amino acids. V was clipped by 6 bases and J by 7 bases, with 15 bases between them. The germline gives CDR1 MNHEY, CDR2 SVGAGI. CDR3 protein: CASSPRGLVEKLFF. CDR3 nucleotide sequence: TGTGCCAGCAGCCCCAGGGGTTTGGTTGAAAAACTGTTTTTT.

The CDR3 reads CASRPETNTEAFF. CDR3 sequence (DNA): TGTGCCAGTAGGCCGGAGACGAACACTGAAGCTTTCTTT. This chain joins TRBV19 and TRBJ1-1, with D uncertain. This CDR3 contains 13 residues. CDR1 and CDR2 from the germline V gene are LNHDA and SQIVND (reference sequence). V shed 6 bases and J shed 1 base, with 9 bases lying between them. Supplemented by reference TRBV19 and TRBJ1-1, the full variable domain reads DGGITQSPKYLFRKEGQNVTLSCEQNLNHDAMYWYRQDPGQGLRLIYYSQIVNDFQKGDIAEGYSVSREKKESFPLTVTSAQKNPTAFYLCASRPETNTEAFFGQGTRLTVV.

The rearrangement links TRBV7-8 to TRBJ2-2; D unclear. Germline V gene sequence: CDR1 SGHVS, CDR2 FQNEAQ. The V end lost 4 bases, the J end lost 0 bases, and 3 bases lay between the germline ends. The CDR3 extends over 13 amino acids. CDR3 in DNA: TGTGCCAGCAGCTCGGCGAACACCGGGGAGCTGTTTTTT. Its translation is CASSSANTGELFF.

This chain uses TRBV10-3 with TRBJ1-1, with 8 bases aligning to TRBD1. CDR1 is ENHRY and CDR2 is SYGVKD in the germline V gene. Trimming removed 4 bases from V and 3 bases from J; junction bases left unmatched: 22. This CDR3 has 20 residues. In nucleotides, the CDR3 is TGTGCCATCAGTGGAAGAACCTCCGGGACAGGAAGCGGATTAGACACTGAAGCTTTCTTT. It specifies CAISGRTSGTGSGLDTEAFF.

The gene calls are TRBV6-7 and TRBJ1-3; a weak D match, TRBD1 (5 bases). TRBV6-7 is sorted into the ORF group, with uncertain function. The CDR3 consists of 12 residues. The ends were cut back, 9 bases at V and 1 base at J, with 7 bases in the middle. In DNA form, the CDR3 reads TGTGCCAGTCAGGGTTCTGGAAACACCATATATTTT. Translated, it gives CASQGSGNTIYF.

V is TRBV27 and J is TRBJ2-2; no definite D call. CDR1 and CDR2 from the germline V gene are MNHEY and SMNVEV (reference sequence). This CDR3 is built from 12 residues. The germline V and J ends were trimmed by 6 bases and 1 base, with 3 bases remaining between them. The CDR3 DNA is TGTGCCAGCAGCCAGAACACCGGGGAGCTGTTTTTT. It yields the protein CASSQNTGELFF.

This chain uses TRBV4-1 with TRBJ1-6; TRBD1 agrees at 7 bases. The germline CDR1 and CDR2 sequences are MGHRA and YSYEKL. V shed 1 base, J shed 6 bases, and the junction held 9 bases outside the gene matches. The CDR3 covers 17 residues. CDR3 sequence: CASSQAWGQPINSPLHF. The CDR3 region has the DNA TGCGCCAGCAGCCAAGCTTGGGGACAGCCAATTAATTCACCCCTCCACTTT.

This clone was counted between two and nine times. V usage is TRBV11-3 and J usage is TRBJ1-6; D remains unclear. Germline CDR1 is SGHNT and CDR2 is YENEEA. Trimming left V 5 bases short and J 9 bases short, with 20 bases between. The length of the CDR3 is 16 residues. CDR3 loop: CASSTRPADMGSPLHF. CDR3 nucleotides: TGTGCCAGCAGCACCAGACCGGCAGATATGGGTTCACCCCTCCACTTT.

This rearrangement joins TRBV5-3 to TRBJ1-6, with D perhaps TRBD1 (5 bases). TRBV5-3 is placed among ORFs of uncertain function. With 4 bases removed from V and 8 bases from J, the gap between germline ends came to 16 bases. The CDR3 loop spans 15 amino acids. The CDR3 DNA reads TGTGCCAGAAGCACGGACGGGACGAACGATTCACCCCTCCACTTT. Residues: CARSTDGTNDSPLHF.

The rearrangement links TRBV5-6 to TRBJ1-1; TRBD1 agrees at 7 bases. With V trimmed by 1 base and J by 0 bases, 3 bases remained unmatched. Per germline, CDR1 SGHDT and CDR2 YYEEEE. The CDR3 has 15 residues. The CDR3: CASSLWTGMNTEAFF. Written as DNA, the CDR3 is TGTGCCAGCAGCTTGTGGACAGGCATGAACACTGAAGCTTTCTTT.

The rearrangement links TRBV3-1 (or the pseudogene TRBV3-2) to TRBJ2-1; the D is unclear. Germline values: CDR1 LGHDT, CDR2 YNNKEL (reference sequence). The germline V and J ends were trimmed by 0 bases and 3 bases, with 3 bases remaining between them. The CDR3 is made up of 13 amino acids. For the CDR3, the DNA is TGTGCCAGCAGCCAAGATAACTACAATGAGCAGTTCTTC. It encodes CASSQDNYNEQFF.

This clone was counted between two and nine times. V gene TRBV7-2 combines with J gene TRBJ1-2; the match to TRBD1 covers 7 bases. CDR1 and CDR2 from the germline V gene are SGHTA and FQGNSA. The CDR3 totals 13 residues. Unmatched junction bases numbered 3, after V lost 5 bases and J lost 3 bases. The CDR3 DNA is TGTGCCAGCAGCGAGGGGGCGGACTATGGCTACACCTTC. The encoded protein is CASSEGADYGYTF.

In nucleotides, the CDR3 is TGTGCCAGCAGCCAAGTCGCGTCTGCTAGGGCCAATGAGCAGTTCTTC. It specifies CASSQVASARANEQFF. The chain joins TRBV3-1 (or the pseudogene TRBV3-2) to TRBJ2-1, with D unresolved. The CDR3 length is 16 residues. Germline V gene sequence: CDR1 LGHDT, CDR2 YNNKEL (reference sequence). Trimming took 1 base from V and 6 from J, leaving 16 bases between them.

This sequence joins TRBV2 and TRBJ2-3, with D maybe TRBD2 (6 bases). The V end lost 9 bases, the J end lost 4 bases, and 17 bases lay between the germline ends. Germline V gene lookup returns CDR1 SNHLY and CDR2 FYNNEI. The CDR3 runs 14 residues. The chain's CDR3 is CASGGTGAPDTQYF. The CDR3 DNA is TGTGCCAGTGGTGGGACTGGAGCCCCAGATACGCAGTATTTT.

This sequence joins TRBV7-9 and TRBJ2-6; 9 positions match TRBD1. CDR1 SEHNR and CDR2 FQNEAQ come from the germline V gene (reference sequence). The CDR3 sequence is 16 residues long. J gave up 1 base and V 10 bases, and 8 bases lay outside the gene matches. The CDR3 loop reads CAIAGTGISGANVLTF. The CDR3 DNA reads TGTGCCATCGCCGGGACAGGGATTTCTGGGGCCAACGTCCTGACTTTC. Drawing the rest from reference TRBV7-9 and TRBJ2-6, the complete variable domain is DTGVSQNPRHKITKRGQNVTFRCDPISEHNRLYWYRQTLGQGPEFLTYFQNEAQLEKSRLLSDRFSAERPKGSFSTLEIQRTEQGDSAMYLCAIAGTGISGANVLTFGAGSRLTVL.

The chain combines TRBV7-9 with TRBJ1-4; weak D call: TRBD1 (5 bases). V lost 6 bases and J lost 2, with 10 bases in between. Germline V gives CDR1 SEHNR, CDR2 FQNEAQ (reference sequence). The CDR3 contains 14 residues. The CDR3 here is CASSLGLTNEKLFF. CDR3 nucleotide sequence: TGTGCCAGCAGTTTGGGACTGACTAATGAAAAACTGTTTTTT.

This clone showed up just once. The chain has TRBV19 and TRBJ1-4, with a tentative D call TRBD1 (5 bases). Germline V lookup: CDR1 LNHDA, CDR2 SQIVND (reference sequence). Trimming removed 3 bases from V and 11 bases from J, with 22 bases in between. The length of the CDR3 is 16 residues. The CDR3: CASSIGPGRESSKLFF. CDR3 in DNA: TGTGCCAGTAGTATCGGCCCTGGCAGGGAGTCCTCGAAACTGTTTTTT.

This chain uses TRBV5-1 with TRBJ2-7; 12 nucleotides line up with TRBD2. CDR1 SGHRS and CDR2 YFSETQ come from the germline V gene. The length of the CDR3 is 18 residues. Trimming at V came to 1 base and at J to 4 bases, leaving 12 bases not matched to a gene. This chain's CDR3 is CASSLQTSTSGGRYEQYF. CDR3 in DNA: TGCGCCAGCAGCTTGCAAACCTCAACTAGCGGGGGGAGGTACGAGCAGTACTTC.

The V and J genes are TRBV3-1 (or the pseudogene TRBV3-2) and TRBJ1-5, with a weak D call TRBD1 (5 bases). The CDR3 length is 14 residues. Germline CDR1 LGHDT, CDR2 YNNKEL (reference sequence). Trimming took off 1 base at V and 6 bases at J, with 10 bases between the two ends. Here the CDR3 reads CASSQGGGLQPQHF. CDR3 DNA: TGTGCCAGCAGCCAAGGGGGGGGACTTCAGCCCCAGCATTTT.